These 30 T cell receptor beta chains share one sample of origin, sequenced in a study of blood T cells in healthy people across ages. A second PCR of about 6 to 12 cycles used a sample-barcoded 5' primer and a J-beta primer mix. TCRdb analysed the 5' RACE reads with MiXCR anew, one entry per CDR3 protein. Among about 830,000 distinct CDR3 sequences listed, roughly 60% were seen once. The sequenced sample consisted of blood. These receptors all stem from a man younger than 45 in good health.

V usage is TRBV4-3 and J usage is TRBJ2-3; D is perhaps TRBD2 (7 bases). Deletions cut 1 base from V and 2 bases from J, with 13 bases between. There are 16 residues in the CDR3. CDR1 is LGHNA, CDR2 YSLEER, per germline. CDR3 DNA sequence: TGCGCCAGCAGCCAAGGTTTCGGGGGGCTCACAGATACGCAGTATTTT. It codes for CASSQGFGGLTDTQYF.

The CDR3 sequence: CAGQDRGSYEQYF. Here the CDR3 DNA reads TGTGCCGGCCAGGACAGGGGCTCCTACGAGCAGTACTTC. This chain links TRBV18 with TRBJ2-7; 9 bases map to TRBD1. The trim removed 11 bases at V and 0 bases at J, leaving 5 bases unmatched. CDR3 length: 13 amino acids. Germline CDR1 is KGHSH and CDR2 is LQKENI.

The chain is built from TRBV5-6 and TRBJ2-7; 11 bases map to TRBD2. Trimming removed 0 bases from V and 4 bases from J; junction bases left unmatched: 6. Germline CDR1 SGHDT, CDR2 YYEEEE. This CDR3 contains 16 residues. The CDR3 DNA follows: TGTGCCAGCAGCTTGGGGGGGACTAGCGGATTGTACGAGCAGTACTTC. This sequence encodes CASSLGGTSGLYEQYF.

The chain uses TRBV20-1 and TRBJ2-1; TRBD2 aligns across 12 bases. The CDR3 runs 15 residues. Unmatched junction bases numbered 7, after V lost 4 bases and J lost 6 bases. Germline-derived CDR1 and CDR2 are DFQATT and SNEGSKA (reference sequence). The CDR3 nucleotides are TGCAGTGCTATCCCGGGACTAGCGGGCAGCAATGAGCAGTTCTTC. Translating it yields CSAIPGLAGSNEQFF.

This sequence joins TRBV6-6 and TRBJ2-7, with a tentative D call TRBD1 (5 bases). CDR1 and CDR2 (germline): MNHNY, SVGAGI (reference sequence). The CDR3 contains 12 residues. The V gene lost 6 bases and the J gene lost 3 bases, with 9 bases spanning the gap. The CDR3 region has the DNA TGTGCCAGCAGCCAGGGCGTCTACGAGCAGTACTTC. As protein: CASSQGVYEQYF.

This clonotype was found a few times. J is TRBJ2-7 and V is TRBV3-1; 7 bases map to TRBD1. The J call may be mistaken, given a closer DNA end match to TRBJ2-5. The germline gives CDR1 LGHDT, CDR2 YNNKEL (reference sequence). The CDR3 runs to 14 residues. The DNA for the CDR3 is TGTGCCAGCAGGATGACAGGGTTTGGGGAGACCCAGTACTTC. It specifies CASRMTGFGETQYF.

This clonotype was observed a few times. The chain couples TRBV7-2 to TRBJ1-6, with TRBD1 matching over 9 bases. V gave up 3 bases and J gave up 8 bases; unmatched junction bases: 5. The germline CDR1 and CDR2 sequences are SGHTA and FQGNSA. This CDR3 contains 15 residues. CDR3 nucleotides: TGTGCCAGCAGCTTCGGGACAGGGAACTATTCACCCCTCCACTTT. Translation: CASSFGTGNYSPLHF.

The rearrangement uses TRBV5-5 and TRBJ2-5; 7 bases align to TRBD2. Germline V CDR1 and CDR2: SGHKS, YYEKEE (reference sequence). The V and J ends lost 4 bases and 2 bases, in that order; junction bases with no gene match: 11. This CDR3 has 16 amino acids. CDR3 bases: TGTGCCAGCAGCCGAGGGTTTAGCGGGCGGCAAGAGACCCAGTACTTC. It is translated as CASSRGFSGRQETQYF.

This chain uses TRBV7-2 with TRBJ1-2; perhaps TRBD1 as D (6 bases). CDR3 length: 16 amino acids. Between the trimmed V and J ends, which lost 0 bases and 1 base, there was a span of 12 bases. Per the germline V gene, CDR1 is SGHTA and CDR2 is FQGNSA. The CDR3 region has the DNA TGTGCCAGCAGCTTAGCGGCACAGGGCCTTAACTATGGCTACACCTTC. Its translation is CASSLAAQGLNYGYTF.

This clonotype was observed a handful of times. V and J are TRBV29-1 and TRBJ2-1; 9 nucleotides line up with TRBD2. Losses at the gene ends were 0 bases for V and 5 bases for J; bases not matched to a gene: 11. This CDR3 contains 17 residues. Germline CDR1 SQVTM, CDR2 ANQGSEA. For the CDR3, the DNA is TGCAGCGTTGAAGATCCTTTTGAAGCGGGGGGAAACAATGAGCAGTTCTTC. As protein: CSVEDPFEAGGNNEQFF.

The genes are TRBV7-9 and TRBJ2-2; 9 nucleotides line up with TRBD1. The CDR3 has 15 residues. Germline V lookup: CDR1 SEHNR, CDR2 FQNEAQ (reference sequence). V lost 6 bases and J lost 4; bases outside the gene matches: 6. CDR3 region: CASSTRDRATGELFF. CDR3 nucleotides: TGTGCCAGCAGTACCCGGGACAGGGCCACCGGGGAGCTGTTTTTT.

CDR3 loop: CASSHGLANNEQFF. CDR3 in DNA: TGTGCCAGCAGTCACGGACTAGCCAACAATGAGCAGTTCTTC. The chain couples TRBV27 to TRBJ2-1, with 8 bases aligning to TRBD2. Losses at the gene ends were 5 bases for V and 5 bases for J; bases not matched to a gene: 5. The CDR3 is made up of 14 amino acids. Germline assignment: CDR1 MNHEY and CDR2 SMNVEV (reference sequence).

This clonotype came up once. The chain couples TRBV20-1 to TRBJ1-1; 12 bases are a match to TRBD1. Trimming removed 6 bases from V and 5 bases from J; junction bases left unmatched: 7. Germline CDR1 DFQATT, CDR2 SNEGSKA (reference sequence). The CDR3 extends over 14 amino acids. The DNA for the CDR3 is TGCAGTGCCGGGACAGGGGGCGCAGGTACTGAAGCTTTCTTT. This translates into CSAGTGGAGTEAFF.

Concerning this clonotype itself: The junction and the germline gene differ at one end; a read error may be behind it. For the CDR3, the DNA is TGTGCCAGCTCACCCGCGGCCCCGGGACTAGAGCTGTTCTTC. Its protein product is CASSPAAPGLELFF. V is TRBV18 and J is TRBJ2-1; the match to TRBD2 covers 8 bases. Germline V gene sequence: CDR1 KGHSH, CDR2 LQKENI. There are 14 residues in the CDR3.

The V and J genes are TRBV7-2 and TRBJ2-1; no clear D gene. The ends were cut back, 2 bases at V and 2 bases at J, with 10 bases in the middle. Germline V gives CDR1 SGHTA, CDR2 FQGNSA. This CDR3 has 15 amino acids. Written as DNA, the CDR3 is TGTGCCAGCAGCTTAATGAGCAGGACCTACAATGAGCAGTTCTTC. It specifies CASSLMSRTYNEQFF.

The chain employs TRBV3-1 and TRBJ2-2; D is ambiguous. The CDR3 is 14 residues long. With 3 bases removed from V and 4 bases from J, the gap between germline ends came to 9 bases. Germline lookup yields CDR1 LGHDT and CDR2 YNNKEL (reference sequence). The chain's CDR3 is CASSHALITGELFF. CDR3 DNA sequence: TGTGCCAGCAGCCATGCTCTAATCACCGGGGAGCTGTTTTTT.

This clonotype was counted many times. V and J are TRBV6-1 and TRBJ1-2, with D hard to call. V lost 2 bases and J 2 bases, leaving 0 bases between the germline ends. This CDR3 is 11 amino acids long. CDR1 is MNHNS, CDR2 SASEGT, per germline. This chain's CDR3 is CASSENYGYTF. CDR3 nucleotide sequence: TGTGCCAGCAGTGAAAACTATGGCTACACCTTC.

The gene calls are TRBV11-3 and TRBJ2-1, with 10 nucleotides matching TRBD2. CDR3 length equals 15 residues. The V and J ends lost 2 bases and 8 bases, in that order; junction bases with no gene match: 6. The germline V gene has CDR1 SGHNT and CDR2 YENEEA. DNA for the CDR3: TGTGCCAGCAGCTTAACCGGGACTAGCGTCGATGAGCAGTTCTTC. It is translated as CASSLTGTSVDEQFF. Filled out from reference TRBV11-3 and TRBJ2-1, the complete variable domain reads EAGVVQSPRYKIIEKKQPVAFWCNPISGHNTLYWYLQNLGQGPELLIRYENEEAVDDSQLPKDRFSAERLKGVDSTLKIQPAELGDSAVYLCASSLTGTSVDEQFFGPGTRLTVL.

V usage is TRBV5-6 and J usage is TRBJ1-1; possibly TRBD1 for D (5 bases). The germline V gene has CDR1 SGHDT and CDR2 YYEEEE. The CDR3 runs to 16 residues. Trimming left V 2 bases short and J 1 base short, with 15 bases between. For the CDR3, the DNA is TGTGCCAGCAGCTTAACAGGCGGCAGGAGGAACACTGAAGCTTTCTTT. Protein product: CASSLTGGRRNTEAFF.

The chain recombines TRBV4-2 with TRBJ2-3, with 10 positions matching TRBD2. The CDR3 is 17 amino acids. The germline V gene encodes CDR1 LGHNA and CDR2 YNFKEQ. V lost 0 bases to trimming and J lost 2 bases; unmatched junction nucleotides: 5. The CDR3 DNA reads as TGTGCCAGCAGCCAAGATGGCAGCGGGGGGGTCACAGATACGCAGTATTTT. Translated: CASSQDGSGGVTDTQYF.

The chain couples TRBV12-3 or TRBV12-4 to TRBJ2-3; possibly TRBD1 for D (7 bases). The germline V and J ends were trimmed by 7 bases and 0 bases, with 17 bases remaining between them. There are 16 residues in the CDR3. This CDR3 reads CASTPETGRSTDTQYF. CDR3 sequence (DNA): TGTGCCAGCACCCCAGAGACAGGGAGGAGCACAGATACGCAGTATTTT.

This clonotype showed up just a few times. This chain connects TRBV20-1 to TRBJ2-7, with unresolved D. Germline CDR1 DFQATT, CDR2 SNEGSKA (reference sequence). Trimming removed 7 bases from V and 4 bases from J, with 17 bases in between. The CDR3 totals 13 residues. The CDR3 loop reads CSGLAVAIYEQYF. The CDR3 DNA is TGCAGTGGCTTGGCGGTAGCCATTTACGAGCAGTACTTC.

The chain employs TRBV12-3 or TRBV12-4 and TRBJ2-7; D call uncertain. The CDR3 has 15 amino acids. V lost 5 bases to trimming and J lost 0 bases, with 14 bases between them. The CDR3 reads CASSKRLESSYEQYF. Here the CDR3 DNA reads TGTGCCAGCAGTAAAAGACTCGAGAGCTCCTACGAGCAGTACTTC.

The CDR3 here is CSVRLAGGIGNIQYF. Written as DNA, the CDR3 is TGCAGCGTTAGGCTAGCGGGAGGAATAGGAAACATTCAGTACTTC. This chain connects TRBV29-1 to TRBJ2-4; 11 bases line up with TRBD2. Per the germline V gene, CDR1 is SQVTM and CDR2 is ANQGSEA. The CDR3 has 15 amino acids. V trimming: 5 bases; J trimming: 6 bases; junction bases outside the gene matches: 9. The full variable domain, completed using reference TRBV29-1 and TRBJ2-4, is SAVISQKPSRDICQRGTSLTIQCQVDSQVTMMFWYRQQPGQSLTLIATANQGSEATYESGFVIDKFPISRPNLTFSTLTVSNMSPEDSSIYLCSVRLAGGIGNIQYFGAGTRLSVL.

This clonotype was observed a few times. At one end the junction does not follow the germline gene, possibly because of a read error. The rearrangement links TRBV6-5 to TRBJ1-6, with a tentative D call TRBD1 (5 bases). Germline V gene lookup returns CDR1 MNHEY and CDR2 SVGAGI. This CDR3 has 17 residues. The CDR3 sequence: CASSDSSWGLDNSPLHF. The CDR3 bases are TGTGCCAGCAGTGACTCCTCCTGGGGACTGGATAATTCACCCCTCCACTTT.

The chain joins TRBV4-3 to TRBJ2-1; D is perhaps TRBD1 (6 bases). The CDR3 length is 15 residues. The ends were cut back, 4 bases at V and 6 bases at J, with 16 bases in the middle. Germline V CDR1 and CDR2: LGHNA, YSLEER. The CDR3 protein is CASSPTDRGANEQFF. CDR3 DNA sequence: TGCGCCAGCAGCCCGACGGACAGAGGGGCCAATGAGCAGTTCTTC.

This chain joins TRBV6-6 and TRBJ1-2; D is undetermined. Germline loops: CDR1 MNHNY, CDR2 SVGAGI (reference sequence). The CDR3 extends over 14 amino acids. V dropped 5 bases and J dropped 2 bases, with 12 bases sitting between them. The CDR3 loop reads CASSRQEVNYGYTF. The CDR3 DNA follows: TGTGCCAGCAGTCGGCAGGAGGTAAACTATGGCTACACCTTC.

The chain couples TRBV7-2 to TRBJ2-5; 10 nucleotides align to TRBD1. The V gene's germline CDR1 is SGHTA and CDR2 FQGNSA. Trimming took 5 bases from V and 2 from J; bases not matched to a gene: 5. The CDR3 runs to 15 residues. CDR3 protein: CASSLGTGEQETQYF. CDR3 DNA sequence: TGTGCCAGCAGCCTCGGGACAGGGGAGCAAGAGACCCAGTACTTC.

This chain links TRBV25-1 with TRBJ2-5; 11 bases agree with TRBD1. Gene TRBJ2-7 matches the end of the DNA better, so the J call may be wrong. CDR1 is MGHDK, CDR2 SYGVNS, per germline. The CDR3 covers 13 residues. The CDR3 protein is CATGQGARREQYF. The CDR3, as DNA: TGTGCCACCGGACAGGGGGCGCGTCGCGAGCAGTACTTC.

The chain combines TRBV7-9 with TRBJ2-7; D perhaps matches TRBD2 (6 bases). The CDR3 runs to 17 residues. Germline-derived CDR1 and CDR2 are SEHNR and FQNEAQ (reference sequence). V lost 0 bases and J lost 6, with 21 bases in between. This CDR3 is CASSLADGGNFIREQYF. CDR3 DNA: TGTGCCAGCAGCTTAGCGGACGGGGGAAATTTCATACGCGAGCAGTACTTC.